This T cell receptor beta chain was captured in a study of blood T cell repertoires in COVID-19 (dated by TCRdb to 2018 to 2020). A note on the overall study: Samples covering the acute and convalescent phases of COVID-19 were provided by collaborators in the United States, Italy and Spain. Subjects who had been exposed to COVID-19, were actively infected with it, or had recovered from it provided the deeply sampled blood TCRbeta repertoires that made up the dataset. The samples were drawn from the first 160 participants of the ongoing ImmuneRACE study and from about 1,200 subjects provided by 6 global collaborators. The material from the prospective study consisted of cDNA or gDNA derived from T cells, B-cell-depleted T cells, or PBMCs. The repertoires were made available in a free public database intended to serve as a resource for research on the immune response to SARS-CoV-2. Sample metadata almost always included a de-identified subject ID, COVID-19 status, age in years and sex. Where HLA class I and class II types were available, the types were taken from metadata supplied by the sample provider, not from assay-based typing. General study outcomes and caveats: How much clinical and demographic metadata was included differed by source and by participant, and the metadata was provided uncurated.

CDR1 and CDR2 (MRHNA, SNTAGT) derive from the germline V gene. CDR3 length: 16 amino acids, cysteine to phenylalanine. Only the CDR3 DNA stays, 48 bases, in frame from base 1. At the junction V is shortened by 0 bases and J by 5 bases; bases outside the gene matches: 6. TCRbeta CDR3 regions were amplified from genomic DNA by means of the immunoSEQ Assay, a bias-controlled multiplex PCR. The paper's data handling went like this. The number of nucleated cells in each sample was estimated from the amplification of reference gene primers within the assay. To quantify the absolute abundance of each unique TCRbeta CDR3 rearrangement, sequence reads were collapsed and filtered. For each sample, productive Simpson clonality was calculated as the square root of Simpson's diversity index over productive rearrangements. TCRdb stores this immuneACCESS table with in-frame sequences only. Part of the clones is absent; in the studies checked, under half of the shortfall reflects unresolved V genes, and no reason is known for the rest. V, J and clone size are those of that table, while D and trimming were read from the DNA. The sample contains under 200,000 clones, 79% of them found a single time. The ten largest clones take up 8.1% of the sample.

One collaborating source in Seattle enrolled patients while the patients were actively infected and followed the patients over time throughout the course of disease. Collaborating institutions collected whole blood in K2EDTA tubes following their own protocols. For TCRbeta analysis, collaborators shipped samples as frozen whole blood, isolated PBMCs, or DNA extracted from either of those sample types. Concerning this clone itself: Its antigen is currently not known. No much larger clonotype is one base removed from it; base qualities were not supplied.

The TCR comes from a woman aged 60 to 75 with COVID-19, enrolled during active disease. The chain is assembled from TRBV6-4 and TRBJ2-1, and 8 junction bases match TRBD2. Sequences were obtained from peripheral blood. The CDR3 region has the sequence CASSDSASGGHNEQFF. The DNA sequence is given as TGTGCCAGCAGTGACTCGGCCAGCGGGGGCCACAATGAGCAGTTCTTC.